Each of the 7 T cell receptor beta chains below was sequenced from the same sample in a study of T cell clonality in common variable immunodeficiency. Using immunoSEQ multiplex PCR, the repertoire was profiled, and TCRdb retains in-frame clones only, with some absent. This sample comprises 35,000 to 55,000 clones, none seen once only. The specimen sequenced was peripheral blood mononuclear cells. Every receptor here comes from a person between 18 and 75 years old in good health.

This clone showed up many times. The read terminates 3 residues ahead of where the CDR3 ends, so the germline J gene completes it. This chain links TRBV7-8 with TRBJ1-1; no firm D call. The length of the CDR3 is 13 residues. The V gene's germline CDR1 is SGHVS and CDR2 FQNEAQ. Trimming took 4 bases from V and 0 from J, leaving 6 bases between them. The DNA read from the CDR3 is TGTGCCAGCAGCTCCCGTTTGAACACTGAA. Protein: CASSSRLNTE. The entire CDR3 sequence reads CASSSRLNTEAFF. Full variable domain (rest looked up from reference TRBV7-8 and TRBJ1-1): GAGVSQSPRYKVAKRGQDVALRCDPISGHVSLFWYQQALGQGPEFLTYFQNEAQLDKSGLPSDRFFAERPEGSVSTLKIQRTQQEDSAVYLCASSSRLNTEAFFGQGTRLTVV.

This clone was detected many times. The sequence runs out 3 residues before the end of the CDR3; the remainder is reconstructed from the germline J gene. The chain combines TRBV5-1 with TRBJ2-7; 10 positions match TRBD2. CDR1 is SGHRS and CDR2 is YFSETQ in the germline V gene. The V and J ends lost 1 base and 4 bases, in that order; junction bases with no gene match: 14. This CDR3 spans 18 amino acids. The chain's CDR3 is CASSLRSTSGNYRYEQYF. The CDR3 DNA, read in part, is TGCGCCAGCAGCTTGAGGAGCACTAGCGGGAACTATAGGTACGAG.

This clone was counted at least ten times. The CDR3 extends 3 residues past the end of the read, so its final part is completed from the germline J gene. V and J are TRBV20-1 and TRBJ2-7, with 7 bases identical to TRBD2. This CDR3 has 14 residues. Germline lookup yields CDR1 DFQATT and CDR2 SNEGSKA (reference sequence). J lost 2 bases, V lost 5 bases, and 9 bases had no gene match. The part of the CDR3 DNA that was read is TGCAGTGCTCCTCTAGCGGTCCCTCCCTACGAG. It translates to CSAPLAVPPYE. The CDR3 in its entirety is CSAPLAVPPYEQYF.

This clone was recorded many times. The read comes to an end 3 residues before the CDR3 does, leaving the germline J gene to fill in the end. This chain links TRBV7-2 with TRBJ1-4; 8 bases are a match to TRBD1. The CDR3 covers 14 residues. Germline V CDR1 and CDR2: SGHTA, FQGNSA. The CDR3 loop reads CASSPQSWTGKLFF. Incomplete CDR3 DNA: TGTGCCAGCAGCCCCCAAAGTTGGACAGGGAAA.

The sample holds many counts of this clone. The read falls 3 residues short of the CDR3 end, and the missing part is taken from the germline J gene. The chain combines TRBV7-3 with TRBJ2-1, with TRBD2 identical over 8 bases. The CDR3 has 13 residues. In germline, CDR1 is SGHTA, CDR2 FQGTGA. V gave up 5 bases and J gave up 4 bases; unmatched junction bases: 1. The sequenced CDR3 bases are TGTGCCAGCAGCGGGACTAGTTACAATGAG. Translation gives CASSGTSYNE. The whole CDR3 sequence reads CASSGTSYNEQFF.

This clone was counted many times. The read ends 3 residues before the CDR3 terminus; that terminus is restored from the germline J gene. This rearrangement joins TRBV7-2 to TRBJ2-7; D is ambiguous. This CDR3 is built from 14 residues. Germline V gene lookup returns CDR1 SGHTA and CDR2 FQGNSA. Deletions cut 1 base from V and 0 bases from J, with 7 bases between. CDR3 DNA, as far as it was read: TGTGCCAGCAGCTTAGAAAGCACCTCCTACGAG. The encoded protein is CASSLESTSYE. The whole CDR3 sequence reads CASSLESTSYEQYF.

This clone occurred a few times. The read terminates 3 residues before the CDR3 end, so the remaining end is supplied by the germline J gene. The V call is TRBV19, the J call TRBJ2-1, with 8 bases matching TRBD1. This CDR3 is 21 amino acids long. Losses at the gene ends were 1 base for V and 1 base for J; bases not matched to a gene: 18. The germline gives CDR1 LNHDA, CDR2 SQIVND (reference sequence). The CDR3 reads CASSIVGQGRRDGGSYNEQFF. The CDR3 bases that were read are TGTGCCAGTAGTATAGTCGGACAGGGAAGACGGGATGGGGGATCCTACAATGAG.